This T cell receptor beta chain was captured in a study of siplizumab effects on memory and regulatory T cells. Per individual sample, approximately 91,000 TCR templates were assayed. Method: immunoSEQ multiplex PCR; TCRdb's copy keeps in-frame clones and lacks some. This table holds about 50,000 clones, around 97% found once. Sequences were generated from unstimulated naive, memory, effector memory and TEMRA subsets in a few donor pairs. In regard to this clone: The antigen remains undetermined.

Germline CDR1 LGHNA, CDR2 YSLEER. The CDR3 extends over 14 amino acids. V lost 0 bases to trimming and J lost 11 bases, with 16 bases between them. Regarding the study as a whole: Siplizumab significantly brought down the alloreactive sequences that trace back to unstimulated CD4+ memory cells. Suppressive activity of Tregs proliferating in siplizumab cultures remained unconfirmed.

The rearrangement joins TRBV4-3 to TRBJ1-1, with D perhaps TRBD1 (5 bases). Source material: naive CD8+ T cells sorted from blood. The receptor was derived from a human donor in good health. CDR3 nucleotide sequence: TGCGCCAGCAGCCAAGATCCCGGGGCGTATGGCGCTTTCTTT. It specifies CASSQDPGAYGAFF.